The 15 T cell receptor beta chains given below trace back to one sample, sequenced in a study of blood T cells in healthy people across ages. A second roughly 6 to 11 cycle PCR used barcoded and J-beta primers. MiXCR, applied by TCRdb to the 5' RACE reads, yields one record per CDR3 protein. The table includes 800,000 to 950,000 distinct CDR3 sequences, 48% detected once. The sample comprised blood. The receptors were sampled from a young man in good health.

J is TRBJ2-1 and V is TRBV20-1; 11 positions agree with TRBD2. Germline lookup yields CDR1 DFQATT and CDR2 SNEGSKA (reference sequence). This CDR3 comprises 18 residues. J gave up 6 bases and V 4 bases, and 17 bases lay outside the gene matches. The CDR3 DNA follows: TGCAGTGCTATCGCTCTAGCGGGGGGCAAAGTCGAGGGCAATGAGCAGTTCTTC. Protein product: CSAIALAGGKVEGNEQFF.

V and J are TRBV7-3 and TRBJ2-5; 7 bases are shared with TRBD1. The J call could be wrong; TRBJ2-7 is a better fit for the DNA end. The germline V gene has CDR1 SGHTA and CDR2 FQGTGA. The CDR3 has 13 residues. CDR3 bases: TGTGCCAGCAGCTTGACAGGGATGGACGAGCAGTACTTC. Translation gives CASSLTGMDEQYF.

V is TRBV20-1 and J is TRBJ1-4, with D hard to call. The length of the CDR3 is 13 residues. Trimming pared 1 base from V and 4 bases from J, leaving 7 bases between. Germline V gene data show CDR1 as DFQATT and CDR2 as SNEGSKA (reference sequence). The CDR3 coding sequence is TGCAGTGCTAGAGCACAGCTTAATGAAAAACTGTTTTTT. Protein product: CSARAQLNEKLFF.

This clonotype has a single count. The chain carries TRBV12-3 or TRBV12-4 and TRBJ2-1; 8 nucleotides match TRBD1. The CDR3 covers 14 residues. Trimming at V came to 7 bases and at J to 10 bases, leaving 12 bases not matched to a gene. The CDR3 reads CASTGGQGGYEQFF. The CDR3 nucleotides read TGTGCCAGCACCGGAGGACAGGGCGGTTACGAGCAGTTCTTC.

This clonotype was seen more than once but under ten times. The gene calls are TRBV9 and TRBJ1-2, with a weak D call TRBD1 (6 bases). Germline V gives CDR1 SGDLS, CDR2 YYNGEE. Trimming took off 0 bases at V and 3 bases at J, with 12 bases between the two ends. The CDR3 covers 15 residues. CDR3 sequence (DNA): TGTGCCAGCAGCGTAGACAGGGTGCCGGACTATGGCTACACCTTC. Amino acids: CASSVDRVPDYGYTF. The complete variable domain, with remaining parts taken from reference TRBV9 and TRBJ1-2, reads DSGVTQTPKHLITATGQRVTLRCSPRSGDLSVYWYQQSLDQGLQFLIQYYNGEERAKGNILERFSAQQFPDLHSELNLSSLELGDSALYFCASSVDRVPDYGYTFGSGTRLTVV.

The V gene is TRBV7-2, the J gene TRBJ2-3; 9 nucleotides line up with TRBD2. Germline CDR1 is SGHTA and CDR2 is FQGNSA. The CDR3 runs 18 residues. V shed 1 base and J 0 bases; nucleotides not matched to a gene: 8. CDR3 in amino acids: CASSLGSATSGSTDTQYF. CDR3 nucleotide sequence: TGTGCCAGCAGCTTAGGATCAGCGACTAGCGGAAGCACAGATACGCAGTATTTT. The variable domain in full, completed from reference TRBV7-2 and TRBJ2-3, reads GAGVSQSPSNKVTEKGKDVELRCDPISGHTALYWYRQSLGQGLEFLIYFQGNSAPDKSGLPSDRFSAERTGGSVSTLTIQRTQQEDSAVYLCASSLGSATSGSTDTQYFGPGTRLTVL.

V gene TRBV7-9 combines with J gene TRBJ2-2; 10 bases are shared with TRBD2. The CDR3 runs to 16 residues. V lost 5 bases to trimming and J lost 2 bases; unmatched junction nucleotides: 5. CDR1 and CDR2 from the germline V gene are SEHNR and FQNEAQ (reference sequence). CDR3 sequence: CASSRLAGDNTGELFF. CDR3 sequence (DNA): TGTGCCAGCAGCCGACTAGCGGGTGACAACACCGGGGAGCTGTTTTTT.

The genes are TRBV9 and TRBJ2-3; 7 nucleotides match TRBD1. V dropped 1 base and J dropped 6; count of bases not matched to a gene: 11. Germline V gene data show CDR1 as SGDLS and CDR2 as YYNGEE. CDR3 length: 16 amino acids. CDR3 region: CASSVTPEGALDTQYF. CDR3 coding DNA: TGTGCCAGCAGCGTAACCCCCGAGGGGGCGTTGGATACGCAGTATTTT. Together with reference TRBV9 and TRBJ2-3, the CDR3 gives the full variable domain: DSGVTQTPKHLITATGQRVTLRCSPRSGDLSVYWYQQSLDQGLQFLIQYYNGEERAKGNILERFSAQQFPDLHSELNLSSLELGDSALYFCASSVTPEGALDTQYFGPGTRLTVL.

This clonotype was seen only once. V usage is TRBV7-9 and J usage is TRBJ2-7, with 14 bases fitting TRBD2. After removal of 3 bases from V and 7 bases from J, the junction contained 11 bases not matched to a gene. Germline CDR1 is SEHNR and CDR2 is FQNEAQ (reference sequence). The CDR3 contains 17 residues. This CDR3 reads CASSFSTSGGVFDEQYF. CDR3 DNA: TGTGCCAGCAGCTTTTCGACTAGCGGGGGGGTTTTCGATGAGCAGTACTTC.

This clonotype showed up just a few times. The V call is TRBV5-1, the J call TRBJ2-1, with TRBD1 matching over 8 bases. Trimming took 2 bases from V and 2 from J; bases not matched to a gene: 6. Looked up from germline, CDR1 is SGHRS and CDR2 is YFSETQ. The CDR3 is 16 residues long. The CDR3 loop reads CASSLSLQGAYNEQFF. Here the CDR3 DNA reads TGCGCCAGCAGCTTATCTCTACAGGGGGCCTACAATGAGCAGTTCTTC.

This clonotype has just a few counts. CDR3 loop: CSVVQGRRGYEQYF. CDR3 sequence (DNA): TGCAGCGTTGTACAGGGCCGGCGAGGCTACGAGCAGTACTTC. The J gene is TRBJ2-7, the V gene TRBV29-1; weak D call: TRBD1 (6 bases). This CDR3 contains 14 residues. V lost 4 bases, J lost 3 bases, and 16 bases lay in between. The germline gives CDR1 SQVTM, CDR2 ANQGSEA.

This clonotype was detected ten times or more. The chain uses TRBV7-8 and TRBJ2-5; 10 bases map to TRBD1. This CDR3 region has 17 residues. Germline V gene lookup returns CDR1 SGHVS and CDR2 FQNEAQ. V was pared by 4 bases and J by 5 bases, with 13 bases of the junction left unmatched. The CDR3 nucleotides read TGTGCCAGCAGCTCCTTCCTTAGACAGGGGGCTGGTGAGACCCAGTACTTC. Its translation is CASSSFLRQGAGETQYF.

This clonotype has more than one count but fewer than ten. The rearrangement links TRBV25-1 to TRBJ2-7; 7 bases are shared with TRBD1. The CDR3 length is 16 residues. V gave up 6 bases and J gave up 1 base; unmatched junction bases: 12. Germline CDR1 and CDR2: MGHDK and SYGVNS. The CDR3 coding sequence is TGTGCCAGCAGCCCTCCTTCGGGGACAGCTTCCTACGAGCAGTACTTC. Translating gives CASSPPSGTASYEQYF.

The rearrangement links TRBV12-3 or TRBV12-4 to TRBJ1-4; D ambiguous. V lost 5 bases to trimming and J lost 5 bases, with 18 bases between them. The CDR3 sequence is 16 residues long. This chain's CDR3 is CASSLPSGLGNEKLFF. The DNA for the CDR3 is TGTGCCAGCAGTCTTCCGAGCGGGCTAGGGAATGAAAAACTGTTTTTT.

The rearrangement joins TRBV29-1 to TRBJ2-5; D is perhaps TRBD2 (6 bases). The J call may be wrong; the DNA end is better matched by TRBJ2-7. The germline CDR1 and CDR2 sequences are SQVTM and ANQGSEA. The CDR3 is made up of 11 amino acids. DNA for the CDR3: TGCAGCGTTAAGGAGGGAGGCGAGCAGTACTTC. Translated, it gives CSVKEGGEQYF.